This T cell receptor (beta chain) was documented in a study of identical twins. General observations from the study: Conclusions were based on cross-sectional statistical analysis, without following the same donors. Memory repertoires showed no such pattern, whereas abundant cord blood beta clonotypes carried fewer insertions. There was an excess of low generation probability in the out-of-frame alpha sequences that twins shared.

A universal primer site was created by template switching, with the cDNA bearing unique molecular identifiers. TCRdb reprocessed the 5' RACE reads with MiXCR, giving one entry per CDR3 protein. The sample lists approximately 1.8 million distinct CDR3 sequences; about 30% were seen once. As regards this clonotype: Its antigen is not identified.

Sequencing input: cord blood. The clonotype comes from a newborn girl in good health.

The CDR3 sequence: CSASRPHSNQPQHF. Written as DNA, the CDR3 is TGCAGTGCGTCTCGACCGCATAGCAATCAGCCCCAGCATTTT. J is TRBJ1-5 and V is TRBV20-1, with D unresolved. The CDR3 is 14 amino acids. Between the trimmed V and J ends, which lost 6 bases and 0 bases, there was a span of 12 bases. Per the germline V gene, CDR1 is DFQATT and CDR2 is SNEGSKA (reference sequence).